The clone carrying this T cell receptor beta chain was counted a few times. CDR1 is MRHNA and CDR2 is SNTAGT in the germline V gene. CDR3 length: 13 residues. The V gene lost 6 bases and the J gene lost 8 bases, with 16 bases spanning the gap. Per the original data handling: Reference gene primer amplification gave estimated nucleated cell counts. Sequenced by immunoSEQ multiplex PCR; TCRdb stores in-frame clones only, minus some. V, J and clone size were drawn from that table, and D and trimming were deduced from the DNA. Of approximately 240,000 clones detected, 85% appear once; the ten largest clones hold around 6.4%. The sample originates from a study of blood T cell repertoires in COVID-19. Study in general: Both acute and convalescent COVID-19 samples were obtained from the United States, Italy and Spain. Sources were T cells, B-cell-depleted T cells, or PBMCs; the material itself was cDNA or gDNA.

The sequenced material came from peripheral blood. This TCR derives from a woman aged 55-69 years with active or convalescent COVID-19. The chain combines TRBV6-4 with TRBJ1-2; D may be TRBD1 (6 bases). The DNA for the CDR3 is TGTGCCAGCAGCGCAACAGGGAATCTCGGCTACACCTTC. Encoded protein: CASSATGNLGYTF.